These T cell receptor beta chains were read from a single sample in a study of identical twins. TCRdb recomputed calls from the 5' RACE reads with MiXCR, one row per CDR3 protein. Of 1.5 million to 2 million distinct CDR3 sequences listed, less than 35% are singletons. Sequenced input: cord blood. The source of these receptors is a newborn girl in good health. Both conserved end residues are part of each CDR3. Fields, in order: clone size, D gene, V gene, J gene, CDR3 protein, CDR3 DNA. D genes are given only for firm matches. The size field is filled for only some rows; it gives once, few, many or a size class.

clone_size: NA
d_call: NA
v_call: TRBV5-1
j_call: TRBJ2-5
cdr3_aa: CASSEQGYERYF
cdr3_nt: TGCGCCAGCAGCGAGCAGGGTTACGAGCGGTACTTC

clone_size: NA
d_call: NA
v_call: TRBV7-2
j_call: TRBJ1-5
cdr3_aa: CASSQTGYSNQPQHF
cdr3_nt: TGTGCCAGCAGCCAAACAGGATATAGCAATCAGCCCCAGCATTTT

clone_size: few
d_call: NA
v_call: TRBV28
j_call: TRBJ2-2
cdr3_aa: CASSRLDTSGGELFF
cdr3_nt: TGTGCCAGCAGCCGACTAGATACGAGCGGCGGGGAGCTGTTTTTT

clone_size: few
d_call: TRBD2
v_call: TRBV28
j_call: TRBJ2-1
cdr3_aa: CASSLMRLAPSYNEQFF
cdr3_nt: TGTGCCAGCAGTTTAATGCGACTAGCGCCCTCCTACAATGAGCAGTTCTTC

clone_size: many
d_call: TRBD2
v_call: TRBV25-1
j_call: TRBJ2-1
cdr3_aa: CASSAGGEQFF
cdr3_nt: TGTGCCAGCAGTGCGGGGGGTGAGCAGTTCTTC

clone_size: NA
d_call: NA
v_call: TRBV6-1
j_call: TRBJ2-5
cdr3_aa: CASSVRQPHNGQYF
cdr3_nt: TGTGCCAGCAGTGTCCGGCAGCCTCACAATGGGCAGTACTTC

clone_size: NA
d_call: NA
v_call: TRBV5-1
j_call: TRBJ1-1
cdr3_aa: CASSLNTQGGTKAFF
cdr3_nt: TGCGCCAGCAGCTTGAATACCCAGGGTGGCACTAAAGCTTTCTTT

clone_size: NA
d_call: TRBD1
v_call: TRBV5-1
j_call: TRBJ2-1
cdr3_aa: CASSFFRQGNNNEQFF
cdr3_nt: TGCGCCAGCAGCTTCTTCCGACAGGGGAACAACAATGAGCAGTTCTTC

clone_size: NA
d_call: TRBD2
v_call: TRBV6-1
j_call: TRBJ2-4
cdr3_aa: CASSEARLALGEQYF
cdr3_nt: TGTGCCAGCAGTGAAGCCCGACTAGCCTTGGGGGAGCAGTACTTC

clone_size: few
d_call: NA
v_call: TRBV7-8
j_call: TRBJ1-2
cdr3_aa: CASSFGSRTYGYTF
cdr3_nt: TGTGCCAGCAGCTTTGGCAGCCGCACCTATGGCTACACCTTC

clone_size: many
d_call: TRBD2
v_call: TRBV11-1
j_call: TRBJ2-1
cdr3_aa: CASSPSGSGSYNEQFF
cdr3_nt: TGTGCCAGCAGCCCGAGCGGGAGCGGTTCCTACAATGAGCAGTTCTTC

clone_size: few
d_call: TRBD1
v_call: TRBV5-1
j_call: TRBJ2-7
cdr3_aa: CASSLSGDSTYEQYF
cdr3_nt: TGCGCCAGCAGCTTATCCGGGGACAGTACCTACGAGCAGTACTTC

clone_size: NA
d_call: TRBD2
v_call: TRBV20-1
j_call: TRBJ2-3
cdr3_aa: CSGRSPSGSTDTQYF
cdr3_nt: TGCAGTGGACGGTCCCCTAGCGGGAGCACAGATACGCAGTATTTT

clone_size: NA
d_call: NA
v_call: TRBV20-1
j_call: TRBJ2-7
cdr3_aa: CSAAVGDISSYEQYF
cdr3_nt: TGCAGTGCCGCGGTGGGGGATATTAGCTCCTACGAGCAGTACTTC

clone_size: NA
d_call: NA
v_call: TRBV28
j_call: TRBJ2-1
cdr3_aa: CASSSLNAELNNEQFF
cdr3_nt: TGTGCCAGCAGTTCCCTTAACGCGGAGCTTAACAATGAGCAGTTCTTC

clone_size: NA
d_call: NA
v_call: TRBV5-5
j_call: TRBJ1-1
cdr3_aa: CASSFSVTGTTEAFF
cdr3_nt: TGTGCCAGCAGCTTTTCCGTGACAGGCACTACTGAAGCTTTCTTT

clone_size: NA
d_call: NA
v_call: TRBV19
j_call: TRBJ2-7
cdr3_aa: CASSFTGGGYEQYF
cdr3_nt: TGTGCCAGTAGTTTCACAGGAGGAGGGTACGAGCAGTACTTC

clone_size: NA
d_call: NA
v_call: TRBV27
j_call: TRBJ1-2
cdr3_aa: CASTARGGWANYGYTF
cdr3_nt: TGTGCCAGCACCGCCCGTGGGGGGTGGGCTAACTATGGCTACACCTTC

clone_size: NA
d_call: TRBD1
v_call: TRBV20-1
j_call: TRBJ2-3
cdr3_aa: CSARAGTVSTDTQYF
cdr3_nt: TGCAGTGCGAGAGCCGGGACAGTTAGCACAGATACGCAGTATTTT

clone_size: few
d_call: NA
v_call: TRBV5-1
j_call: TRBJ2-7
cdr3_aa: CASSLTGMAYEQYF
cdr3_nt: TGCGCCAGCAGCTTGACAGGGATGGCCTACGAGCAGTACTTC

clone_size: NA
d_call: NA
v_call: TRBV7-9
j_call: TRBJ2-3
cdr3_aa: CASSESTGITDTQYF
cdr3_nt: TGTGCCAGCAGCGAAAGTACAGGGATCACAGATACGCAGTATTTT

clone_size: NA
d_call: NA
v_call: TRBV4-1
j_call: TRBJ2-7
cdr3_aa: CASSQDLAGPYNEQYF
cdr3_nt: TGCGCCAGCAGCCAAGATTTGGCAGGCCCGTACAATGAGCAGTACTTC

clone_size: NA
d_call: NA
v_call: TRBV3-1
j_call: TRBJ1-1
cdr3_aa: CASSQAHRMGTEAFF
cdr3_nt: TGTGCCAGCAGCCAAGCCCATCGGATGGGCACTGAAGCTTTCTTT

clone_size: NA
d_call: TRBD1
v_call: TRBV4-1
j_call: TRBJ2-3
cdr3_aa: CASSQDAGTGGTDTQYF
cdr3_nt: TGCGCCAGCAGCCAAGACGCCGGGACAGGGGGCACAGATACGCAGTATTTT

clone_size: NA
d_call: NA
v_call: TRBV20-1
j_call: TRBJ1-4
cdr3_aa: CSARARRATPGSIHLFF
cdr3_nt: TGCAGTGCTAGAGCGAGGCGAGCCACCCCGGGATCTATTCATCTGTTTTTT

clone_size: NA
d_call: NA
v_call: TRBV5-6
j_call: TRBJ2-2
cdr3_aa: CASSFFSANTGELFF
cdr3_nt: TGTGCCAGCAGCTTTTTTAGCGCTAACACCGGGGAGCTGTTTTTT

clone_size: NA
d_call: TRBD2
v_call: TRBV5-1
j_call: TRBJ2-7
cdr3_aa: CASSRTSGGREQYF
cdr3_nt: TGCGCCAGCAGCCGGACTAGCGGGGGTCGCGAGCAGTACTTC

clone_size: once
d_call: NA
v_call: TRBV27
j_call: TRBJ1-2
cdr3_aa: CASKMGAKGSCYGYTF
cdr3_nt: TGTGCCAGCAAAATGGGTGCGAAGGGGTCCTGCTATGGCTACACCTTC